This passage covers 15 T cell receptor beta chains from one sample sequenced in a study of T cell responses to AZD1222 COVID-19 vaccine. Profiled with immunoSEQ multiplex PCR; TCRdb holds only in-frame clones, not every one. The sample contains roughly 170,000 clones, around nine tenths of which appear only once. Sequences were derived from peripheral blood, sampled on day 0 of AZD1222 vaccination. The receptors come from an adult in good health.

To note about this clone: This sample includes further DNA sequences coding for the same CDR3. The CDR3 DNA is TGTGCCAGCAGCTTAGGGGGAACTCAGCCCCAGCATTTT. Translated: CASSLGGTQPQHF. This chain uses TRBV7-9 with TRBJ1-5; unclear D gene. Germline V gene lookup returns CDR1 SEHNR and CDR2 FQNEAQ (reference sequence). This CDR3 is built from 13 residues. The V end was cut by 1 base, the J end by 6 bases, with 7 bases between.

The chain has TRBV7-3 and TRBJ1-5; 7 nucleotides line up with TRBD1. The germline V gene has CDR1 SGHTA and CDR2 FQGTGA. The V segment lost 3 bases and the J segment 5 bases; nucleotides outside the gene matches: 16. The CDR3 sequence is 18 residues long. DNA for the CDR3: TGTGCCAGCAGCTTGTTGGCCCGATGCGACAGGGTGGATCAGCCCCAGCATTTT. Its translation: CASSLLARCDRVDQPQHF.

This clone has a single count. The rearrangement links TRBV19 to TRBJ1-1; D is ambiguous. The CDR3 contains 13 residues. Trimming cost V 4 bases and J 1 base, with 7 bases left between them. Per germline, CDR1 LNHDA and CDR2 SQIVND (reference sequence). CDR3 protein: CASSRQRNTEAFF. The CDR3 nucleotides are TGTGCCAGTAGTAGGCAAAGGAACACTGAAGCTTTCTTT.

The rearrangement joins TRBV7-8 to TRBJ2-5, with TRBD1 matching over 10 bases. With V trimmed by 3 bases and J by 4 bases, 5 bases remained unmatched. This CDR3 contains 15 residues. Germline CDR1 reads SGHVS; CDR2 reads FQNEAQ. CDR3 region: CASSFGTGDGETQYF. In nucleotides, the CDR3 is TGTGCCAGCAGCTTCGGGACAGGGGATGGAGAGACCCAGTACTTC.

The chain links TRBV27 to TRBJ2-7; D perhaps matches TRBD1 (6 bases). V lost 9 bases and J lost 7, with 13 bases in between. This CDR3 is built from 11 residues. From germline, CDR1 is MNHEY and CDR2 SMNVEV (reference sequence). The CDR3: CARGLDREQYF. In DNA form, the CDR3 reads TGTGCCAGAGGACTCGACAGGGAGCAGTACTTC.

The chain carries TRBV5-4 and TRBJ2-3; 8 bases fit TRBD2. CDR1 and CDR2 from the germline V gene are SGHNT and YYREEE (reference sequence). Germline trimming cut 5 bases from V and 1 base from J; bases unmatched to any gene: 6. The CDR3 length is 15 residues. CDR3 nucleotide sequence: TGTGCCAGCAGAGTTCAAGCGGGAGGCACAGATACGCAGTATTTT. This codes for CASRVQAGGTDTQYF.

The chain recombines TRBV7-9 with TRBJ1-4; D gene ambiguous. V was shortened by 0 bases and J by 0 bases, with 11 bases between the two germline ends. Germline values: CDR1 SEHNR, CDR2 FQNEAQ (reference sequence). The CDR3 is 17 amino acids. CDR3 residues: CASSLAREGSTNEKLFF. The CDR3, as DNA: TGTGCCAGCAGCTTAGCGCGTGAAGGATCAACTAATGAAAAACTGTTTTTT.

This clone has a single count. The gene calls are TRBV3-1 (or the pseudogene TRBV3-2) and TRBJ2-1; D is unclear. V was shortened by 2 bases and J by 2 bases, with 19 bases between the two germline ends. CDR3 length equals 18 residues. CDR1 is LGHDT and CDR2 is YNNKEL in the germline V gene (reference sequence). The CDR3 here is CASSQRTLLQGAYNEQFF. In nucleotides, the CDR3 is TGTGCCAGCAGCCAACGTACTCTCCTCCAAGGCGCCTACAATGAGCAGTTCTTC.

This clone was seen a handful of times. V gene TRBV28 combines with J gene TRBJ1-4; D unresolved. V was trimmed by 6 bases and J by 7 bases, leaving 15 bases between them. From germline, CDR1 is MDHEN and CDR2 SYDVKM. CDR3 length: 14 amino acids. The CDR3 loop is CASSPGIGGEKLFF. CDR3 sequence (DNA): TGTGCCAGCAGCCCCGGCATCGGCGGTGAAAAACTGTTTTTT.

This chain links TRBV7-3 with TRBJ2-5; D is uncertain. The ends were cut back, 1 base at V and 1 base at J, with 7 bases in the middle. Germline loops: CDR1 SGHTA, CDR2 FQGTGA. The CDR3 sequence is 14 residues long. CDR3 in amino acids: CASSLSARQETQYF. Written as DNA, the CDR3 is TGTGCCAGCAGCTTAAGCGCCCGCCAAGAGACCCAGTACTTC.

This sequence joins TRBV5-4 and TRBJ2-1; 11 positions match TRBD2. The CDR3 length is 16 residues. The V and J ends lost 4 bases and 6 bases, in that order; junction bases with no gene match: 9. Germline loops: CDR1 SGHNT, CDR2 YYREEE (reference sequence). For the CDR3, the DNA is TGTGCCAGCAGCCAGCGTAGCGGGAGGGCCCTCAATGAGCAGTTCTTC. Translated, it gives CASSQRSGRALNEQFF.

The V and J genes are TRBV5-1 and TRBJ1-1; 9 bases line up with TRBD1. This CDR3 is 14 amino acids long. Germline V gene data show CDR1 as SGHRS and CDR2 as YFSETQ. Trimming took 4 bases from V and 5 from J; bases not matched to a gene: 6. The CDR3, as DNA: TGCGCCAGCAGCAAGGGACAGGGAGGGACTGAAGCTTTCTTT. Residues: CASSKGQGGTEAFF.

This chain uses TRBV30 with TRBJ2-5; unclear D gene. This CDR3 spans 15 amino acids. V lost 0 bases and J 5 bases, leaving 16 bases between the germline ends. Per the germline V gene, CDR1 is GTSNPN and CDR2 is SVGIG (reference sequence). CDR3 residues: CAWSVTRGFQETQYF. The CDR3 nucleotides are TGTGCCTGGAGTGTAACACGAGGATTCCAGGAGACCCAGTACTTC.

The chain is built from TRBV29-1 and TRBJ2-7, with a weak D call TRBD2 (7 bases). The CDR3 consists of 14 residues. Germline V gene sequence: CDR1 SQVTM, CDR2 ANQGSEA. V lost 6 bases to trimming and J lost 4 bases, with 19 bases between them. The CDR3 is CSVVGRGTLYEQYF. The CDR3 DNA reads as TGCAGCGTGGTAGGGAGGGGGACCCTATACGAGCAGTACTTC.

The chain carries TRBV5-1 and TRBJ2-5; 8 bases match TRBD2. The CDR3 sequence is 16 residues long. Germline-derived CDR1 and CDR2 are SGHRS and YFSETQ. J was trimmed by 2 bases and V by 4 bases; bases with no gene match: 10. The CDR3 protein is CASSPGAASGQETQYF. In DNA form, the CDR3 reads TGCGCCAGCAGCCCTGGGGCGGCTAGCGGGCAAGAGACCCAGTACTTC.